Given below is one T cell receptor (beta chain) in context. These data are taken from a study of low-dose radiotherapy and immunotherapy resistance in tumors. The CDR3 is 13 residues long. Trimming stripped 5 bases from V and 3 bases from J, with 11 bases between. Per germline, CDR1 SGHVS and CDR2 FNYEAQ. Both TCRalpha and TCRbeta chains were reverse transcribed with V-gene-specific primers. TCRs underwent 15 to 25 PCR cycles of amplification with a constant-region primer and V-primer adapter. TCRdb independently ran MiXCR on the reads; one entry per CDR3 protein. This repertoire shows 13,000 to 15,000 distinct CDR3 sequences, around 75% found once; its top ten account for over 4.5%.

This chain uses TRBV7-6 with TRBJ2-7, with D possibly called TRBD1 or TRBD2 (5 bases each). This receptor was obtained from a human donor with advanced metastatic prostate, ovarian, gallbladder or colorectal cancer (not recorded which). This table probably holds off-target reads from a library built for another chain. The CDR3 spells CASSPGTDYEQYF. The CDR3 DNA follows: TGTGCCAGCAGCCCCGGGACGGACTACGAGCAGTACTTC.